This T cell receptor (beta chain) is from a study of CD8+ T cells in alopecia areata. Germline V CDR1 and CDR2: MNHEY, SMNVEV (reference sequence). V lost 3 bases and J 4 bases, leaving 10 bases between the germline ends. The CDR3 extends over 14 amino acids. RNA extraction was followed by reverse transcription into cDNA, which acted as the sequencing template. Only in-frame clones appear in the TCRdb table, and some are missing; sequencing was by immunoSEQ multiplex PCR. The data show about 120,000 clones, roughly two fifths seen once. The V and J genes are TRBV27 and TRBJ2-4, with D possibly being TRBD1 (6 bases). The TCR comes from a human donor with alopecia areata. The sequencing sample was made of CD4+ T cells sorted from blood. CDR3: CASSFRGLKNIQYF. CDR3 DNA: TGTGCCAGCAGTTTCAGGGGCCTAAAAAACATTCAGTACTTC.